This T cell receptor (beta chain) derives from a study of blood T cells in healthy people across ages. Study findings and constraints: It was not possible, with unsorted PBMCs, to conclusively compare naive and antigen-experienced cells. There was no known CMV status for donors, so expanded clonotype changes were possibly confounded.

A second PCR, run for about 7 to 11 cycles, used a sample-barcoded 5' primer plus a J-beta primer mix. TCRdb passed the 5' RACE reads through MiXCR, listing each CDR3 protein once. This table has fewer than 1,200,000 distinct CDR3 sequences, 20% to 25% appearing once. Only a few counts were recorded for this clonotype. The antigen is undetermined. V was pared by 2 bases and J by 6 bases, with 14 bases between. The CDR3 loop spans 15 amino acids. CDR1 and CDR2 (germline): MNHNY, SVGAGI (reference sequence). Another study also made use of these data, one on T cells of mothers and their children. From that second work: Related mother-child pairs showed slightly higher but non-significant overlap than unrelated pairs.

The specimen sequenced was blood. This clonotype originated in a girl aged 2 to 9 in good health. The chain combines TRBV6-6 with TRBJ2-1, with D maybe TRBD2 (5 bases). CDR3 loop: CASSYGVSAGNEQFF. CDR3 bases: TGTGCCAGCAGTTACGGGGTTAGCGCAGGCAATGAGCAGTTCTTC.